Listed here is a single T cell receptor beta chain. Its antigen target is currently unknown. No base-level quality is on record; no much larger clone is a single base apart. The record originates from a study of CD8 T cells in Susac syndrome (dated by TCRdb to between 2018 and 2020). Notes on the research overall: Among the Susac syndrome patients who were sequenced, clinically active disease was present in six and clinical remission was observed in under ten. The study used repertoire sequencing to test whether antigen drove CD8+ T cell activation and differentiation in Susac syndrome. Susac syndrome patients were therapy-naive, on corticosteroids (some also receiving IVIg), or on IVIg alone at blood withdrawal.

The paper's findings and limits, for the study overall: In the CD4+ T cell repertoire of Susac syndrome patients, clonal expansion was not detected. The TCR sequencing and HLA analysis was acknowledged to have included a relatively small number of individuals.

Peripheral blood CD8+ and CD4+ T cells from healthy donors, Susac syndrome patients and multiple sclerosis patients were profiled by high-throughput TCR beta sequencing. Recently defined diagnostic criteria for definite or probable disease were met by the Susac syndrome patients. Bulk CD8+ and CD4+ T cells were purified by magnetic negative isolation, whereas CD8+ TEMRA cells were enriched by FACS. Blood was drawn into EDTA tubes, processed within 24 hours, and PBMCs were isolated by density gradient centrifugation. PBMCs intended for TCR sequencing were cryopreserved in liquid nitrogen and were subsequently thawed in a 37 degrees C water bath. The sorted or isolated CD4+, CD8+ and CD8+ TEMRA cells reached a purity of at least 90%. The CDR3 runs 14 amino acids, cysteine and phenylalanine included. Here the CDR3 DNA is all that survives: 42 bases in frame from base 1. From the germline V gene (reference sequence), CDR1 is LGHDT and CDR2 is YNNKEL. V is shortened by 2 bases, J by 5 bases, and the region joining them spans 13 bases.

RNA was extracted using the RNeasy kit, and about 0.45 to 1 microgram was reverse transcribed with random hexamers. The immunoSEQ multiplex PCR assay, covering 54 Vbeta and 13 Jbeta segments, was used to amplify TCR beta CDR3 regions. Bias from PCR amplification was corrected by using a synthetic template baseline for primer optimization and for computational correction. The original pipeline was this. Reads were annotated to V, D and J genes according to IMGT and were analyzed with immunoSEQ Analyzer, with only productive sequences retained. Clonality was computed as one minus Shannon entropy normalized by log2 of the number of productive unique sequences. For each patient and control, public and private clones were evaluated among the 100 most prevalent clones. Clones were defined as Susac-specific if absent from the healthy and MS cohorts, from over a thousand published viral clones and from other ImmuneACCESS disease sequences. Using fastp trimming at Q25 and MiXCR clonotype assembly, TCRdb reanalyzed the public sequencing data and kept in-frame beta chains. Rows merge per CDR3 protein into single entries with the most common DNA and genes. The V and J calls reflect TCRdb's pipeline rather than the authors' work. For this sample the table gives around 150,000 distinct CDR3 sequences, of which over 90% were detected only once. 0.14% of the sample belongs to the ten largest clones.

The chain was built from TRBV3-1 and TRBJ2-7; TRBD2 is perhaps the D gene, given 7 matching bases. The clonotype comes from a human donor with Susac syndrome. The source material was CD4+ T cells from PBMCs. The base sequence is TGTGCCAGCAGCCAAATCGGGGGGCTCAACGAGCAGTACTTC. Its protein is CASSQIGGLNEQYF.